Each of the 24 T cell receptor beta chains below was sequenced from the same sample in a study of blood T cells in healthy people across ages. A second PCR of about 7 to 11 cycles used a sample-barcoded 5' primer and a J-beta primer mix. Using its own MiXCR run on the 5' RACE reads, TCRdb lists one record per CDR3 protein. The sample lists 1.5 million to 2 million distinct CDR3 sequences; about 30% were seen once. Sequencing was carried out using blood. These TCRs come from a woman aged 30 to 39 in good health.

V and J are TRBV2 and TRBJ1-5; D might be TRBD1 (5 bases). This CDR3 region has 15 residues. Germline CDR1 reads SNHLY; CDR2 reads FYNNEI. Trimming stripped 8 bases from V and 4 bases from J, with 18 bases between. The DNA for the CDR3 is TGTGCCAGCCGAGAGGGGCAGGGTCGAAATCAGCCCCAGCATTTT. Protein: CASREGQGRNQPQHF.

This clonotype was counted a few times. The rearrangement uses TRBV20-1 and TRBJ1-2; D perhaps matches TRBD1 (6 bases). This CDR3 is built from 11 residues. From germline, CDR1 is DFQATT and CDR2 SNEGSKA (reference sequence). Trimming removed 5 bases at V and 8 bases at J, with 12 bases between. CDR3 sequence (DNA): TGCAGTGCTCTACAGGGTAGGGGCTACACCTTC. This sequence encodes CSALQGRGYTF.

There are a few counts of this clonotype. The genes are TRBV7-2 and TRBJ2-3; D may be TRBD2 (6 bases). The CDR3 runs 14 residues. The V and J ends lost 0 bases and 8 bases respectively, with 12 bases between them. The germline V gene has CDR1 SGHTA and CDR2 FQGNSA. CDR3 loop: CASSLAFSGGTQYF. The CDR3 DNA is TGTGCCAGCAGCTTAGCGTTTTCCGGGGGTACGCAGTATTTT.

The chain carries TRBV6-2 or TRBV6-3 and TRBJ2-4, with TRBD2 matching 7 bases. The J call may be wrong; the DNA end is better matched by TRBJ2-7. The CDR3 has 17 residues. Germline V CDR1 and CDR2: MNHEY, SVGEGT. CDR3 protein: CASSSRAPGLAVYEQYF. The CDR3 nucleotides read TGTGCCAGCAGTTCCAGGGCCCCGGGGCTAGCGGTCTACGAGCAGTACTTC.

The chain has TRBV6-2 or TRBV6-3 and TRBJ1-1, with 8 positions matching TRBD1. The V gene's germline CDR1 is MNHEY and CDR2 SVGEGT. This CDR3 contains 15 residues. J lost 5 bases, V lost 7 bases, and 12 bases had no gene match. The CDR3 DNA reads TGTGCCAGCAACCTACTTGGACAGGGTGCAACTGAAGCTTTCTTT. As protein: CASNLLGQGATEAFF.

The rearrangement joins TRBV6-2 or TRBV6-3 to TRBJ2-1; a weak D match, TRBD1 (5 bases). The CDR3 has 13 amino acids. In germline, CDR1 is MNHEY, CDR2 SVGEGT. Trimming cost V 5 bases and J 9 bases, with 14 bases left between them. The DNA of the CDR3 is TGTGCCAGCAGTATTCCAGGGCCCAGTGAGCAGTTCTTC. Protein sequence: CASSIPGPSEQFF.

This clonotype was observed a few times. The chain uses TRBV3-1 and TRBJ2-5; the D gene is possibly TRBD2 (5 bases). This CDR3 comprises 16 residues. The V gene lost 5 bases and the J gene lost 5 bases, with 21 bases spanning the gap. Looked up from germline, CDR1 is LGHDT and CDR2 is YNNKEL (reference sequence). The CDR3 nucleotides read TGTGCCAGCAGCAACAAGGAGTCCGGGATAGGGGAGACCCAGTACTTC. Translation: CASSNKESGIGETQYF.

The rearrangement links TRBV7-9 to TRBJ2-3; D tentatively reads TRBD1 or TRBD2 (5 bases each). Germline assignment: CDR1 SEHNR and CDR2 FQNEAQ (reference sequence). V lost 8 bases and J 4 bases, leaving 19 bases between the germline ends. The CDR3 has 15 amino acids. CDR3 residues: CASARGSLDADTQYF. CDR3 coding DNA: TGTGCCAGCGCACGGGGCAGCCTAGACGCAGATACGCAGTATTTT. The full variable domain, in which reference TRBV7-9 and TRBJ2-3 provide the parts outside the CDR3, is DTGVSQNPRHKITKRGQNVTFRCDPISEHNRLYWYRQTLGQGPEFLTYFQNEAQLEKSRLLSDRFSAERPKGSFSTLEIQRTEQGDSAMYLCASARGSLDADTQYFGPGTRLTVL.

The chain carries TRBV2 and TRBJ2-2, with TRBD2 identical over 9 bases. Trimming cost V 4 bases and J 0 bases; bases outside gene matches: 3. The CDR3 extends over 16 amino acids. The V gene's germline CDR1 is SNHLY and CDR2 FYNNEI. CDR3 nucleotide sequence: TGTGCCAGCAGTGTGTTAGCGGGGGCGAACACCGGGGAGCTGTTTTTT. It encodes CASSVLAGANTGELFF. The complete variable domain, with remaining parts taken from reference TRBV2 and TRBJ2-2, reads EPEVTQTPSHQVTQMGQEVILRCVPISNHLYFYWYRQILGQKVEFLVSFYNNEISEKSEIFDDQFSVERPDGSNFTLKIRSTKLEDSAMYFCASSVLAGANTGELFFGEGSRLTVL.

This clonotype has ten or more counts. This sequence joins TRBV5-5 and TRBJ2-5; 9 bases are shared with TRBD1. CDR1 SGHKS and CDR2 YYEKEE come from the germline V gene (reference sequence). The ends lost 6 bases at V and 1 base at J; junction bases unmatched: 4. The CDR3 sequence is 14 residues long. The CDR3 sequence is CASKTGGAQETQYF. CDR3 nucleotides: TGTGCCAGCAAGACAGGGGGTGCCCAAGAGACCCAGTACTTC.

Ten or more counts support this clonotype. The genes are TRBV12-3 or TRBV12-4 and TRBJ2-5; weak D call: TRBD1 (6 bases). The CDR3 totals 16 residues. Deletions cut 3 bases from V and 3 bases from J, with 17 bases between. CDR3 sequence reads: CASSFWDTGTKETQYF. DNA for the CDR3: TGTGCCAGCAGTTTTTGGGACACTGGGACCAAAGAGACCCAGTACTTC.

This sequence joins TRBV20-1 and TRBJ2-1; D gene ambiguous. The germline gives CDR1 DFQATT, CDR2 SNEGSKA (reference sequence). The CDR3 runs 10 residues. V was cut by 4 bases and J by 10 bases, with 8 bases left in between. The CDR3 nucleotides are TGCAGTGCTACCGATAGGGAGCAGTTCTTC. Translation: CSATDREQFF.

This CDR3 is CASRRAGTHGYTF. Written as DNA, the CDR3 is TGTGCCAGTAGAAGGGCAGGGACCCATGGCTACACCTTC. The rearrangement uses TRBV19 and TRBJ1-2; perhaps TRBD1 as D (5 bases). The germline V gene encodes CDR1 LNHDA and CDR2 SQIVND (reference sequence). The CDR3 is made up of 13 amino acids. Trimming stripped 6 bases from V and 6 bases from J, with 14 bases between.

This clonotype has ten or more counts. The chain uses TRBV4-3 and TRBJ2-7; D is ambiguous. V lost 0 bases to trimming and J lost 3 bases, with 15 bases between them. This CDR3 region has 16 residues. Germline V gene data show CDR1 as LGHNA and CDR2 as YSLEER. The CDR3 DNA reads as TGCGCCAGCAGCCAAGATTACCCTATAGTTAGCTACGAGCAGTACTTC. It yields the protein CASSQDYPIVSYEQYF.

About this clonotype itself: A read error may be the cause here, since a much bigger clone is one base away. This sequence joins TRBV10-3 and TRBJ2-7; 11 bases align to TRBD1. Germline V CDR1 and CDR2: ENHRY, SYGVKD. The V gene end was trimmed by 3 bases and the J gene end by 4 bases; junction bases not matched to a gene: 8. CDR3 length equals 16 residues. Written as DNA, the CDR3 is TGTGCCATCAGTGACCCTCTGGACAGGGGGCCATACGAGCAGTACTTC. Translated, it gives CAISDPLDRGPYEQYF.

The CDR3 is CASRRTATYEQYF. The CDR3 nucleotides read TGCGCCAGCAGGCGGACGGCCACCTACGAGCAGTACTTC. This sequence joins TRBV5-1 and TRBJ2-7; no clear D. This CDR3 has 13 residues. The germline V and J ends were trimmed by 5 bases and 2 bases, with 11 bases remaining between them. Germline V gene data show CDR1 as SGHRS and CDR2 as YFSETQ.

V and J are TRBV27 and TRBJ2-7, with D unclear. The CDR3 covers 16 residues. CDR1 is MNHEY and CDR2 is SMNVEV in the germline V gene (reference sequence). The V end was cut by 3 bases, the J end by 3 bases, with 18 bases between. This chain's CDR3 is CASSFTGSPTLYEQYF. The CDR3, as DNA: TGTGCCAGCAGTTTCACCGGGTCCCCGACCCTCTACGAGCAGTACTTC.

This clonotype appeared once. Just one base apart from a much larger clone, this may be a read error. This chain uses TRBV10-3 with TRBJ2-1; 9 positions match TRBD2. The closer fit of TRBJ2-7 to the DNA end suggests the J call may be wrong. This CDR3 region has 16 residues. Germline CDR1 and CDR2: ENHRY and SYGVKD. The CDR3 spells CAIRAGGTRPYNEQYF. The CDR3 bases are TGTGCCATCAGGGCGGGGGGGACTAGACCCTACAATGAGCAGTACTTC.

Worth noting for this clonotype: A clone one base away is much larger, so this may be a read error. The chain combines TRBV12-3 or TRBV12-4 with TRBJ2-7, with D unclear. CDR3 length: 13 residues. Trimming left V 8 bases short and J 10 bases short, with 21 bases between. CDR3 residues: CASGSTGSEPQYF. The CDR3 DNA follows: TGTGCCAGCGGTTCTACCGGGTCGGAGCCCCAGTACTTC.

Notes on this clonotype: This may be a read error, as it is one base from a much larger clone. The CDR3 loop reads CASSSRCQETQYF. The DNA of the CDR3 is TGTGCCAGCAGTTCGCGGTGTCAAGAGACCCAGTACTTC. The chain uses TRBV6-2 or TRBV6-3 and TRBJ2-5; no clear D gene. Germline CDR1 MNHEY, CDR2 SVGEGT. V was cut by 4 bases and J by 2 bases, with 8 bases left in between. This CDR3 region has 13 residues.

The gene calls are TRBV30 and TRBJ2-4; 8 bases map to TRBD1. The CDR3 sequence is 15 residues long. V shed 2 bases and J 2 bases; nucleotides not matched to a gene: 5. Germline assignment: CDR1 GTSNPN and CDR2 SVGIG (reference sequence). The CDR3 DNA reads as TGTGCCTGGAGTATACGACAGGGGACCAAAAACATTCAGTACTTC. Translating gives CAWSIRQGTKNIQYF.

This clonotype has only a few counts. The chain recombines TRBV7-9 with TRBJ2-7; 7 bases match TRBD1. The CDR3 is 15 residues long. Looked up from germline, CDR1 is SEHNR and CDR2 is FQNEAQ (reference sequence). The V and J ends lost 5 bases and 3 bases, in that order; junction bases with no gene match: 10. CDR3 sequence reads: CASSHRDSISYEQYF. CDR3 sequence (DNA): TGTGCCAGCAGCCACAGGGACAGTATAAGCTACGAGCAGTACTTC.

This chain joins TRBV21-1 and TRBJ2-1. TRBV21-1 counts as a pseudogene. The CDR3 has 14 amino acids. The CDR3 DNA is TGTGCCAGCAACAAAGCGGGGAACTACAATGAGCAGTTCTTC. Translating it yields CASNKAGNYNEQFF.

This clonotype was seen just once. This chain joins TRBV27 and TRBJ1-2; 8 bases align to TRBD1. The CDR3 contains 16 residues. Unmatched junction bases numbered 13, after V lost 2 bases and J lost 8 bases. Per the germline V gene, CDR1 is MNHEY and CDR2 is SMNVEV (reference sequence). As DNA, the CDR3 is TGTGCCAGCAGTTTAACAACAGGGGGGGGCGCTGGAGGCTACACCTTC. Translated, it gives CASSLTTGGGAGGYTF.